These T cell receptor beta chains were read from a single sample in a study of blood T cell repertoires in COVID-19. TCRdb keeps only in-frame clones here, not all; method: immunoSEQ multiplex PCR. The sample holds fewer than 200,000 clones, roughly 80% seen once. Sequencing was carried out using peripheral blood. These receptors came from a woman aged 80 or over with COVID-19, enrolled during active disease. Both conserved end residues are part of each CDR3. Fields, in order: CDR3 length, clone size, J gene, V gene, D gene, CDR3 DNA, CDR3 protein. The D gene is left open where the match is weak. Not every row has a clone size; where given, it reads once, few, many or a size class.

CDR3 length: 15; clone size: -; J gene: TRBJ2-7; V gene: TRBV19; D gene: TRBD1; CDR3 DNA: TGTGCCAGTAGTATAAGCGGACAGGGAGGATACGAGCAGTACTTC; CDR3 protein: CASSISGQGGYEQYF
CDR3 length: 14; clone size: -; J gene: TRBJ2-1; V gene: TRBV7-7; D gene: TRBD2; CDR3 DNA: TGTGCCAGCAGCCCTGGACTAGCCAACAATGAGCAGTTCTTC; CDR3 protein: CASSPGLANNEQFF
CDR3 length: 15; clone size: -; J gene: TRBJ1-1; V gene: TRBV29-1; D gene: -; CDR3 DNA: TGCAGCGTTCCCTCGGAGGGGGAGGGGAACACTGAAGCTTTCTTT; CDR3 protein: CSVPSEGEGNTEAFF
CDR3 length: 13; clone size: once; J gene: TRBJ1-1; V gene: TRBV11-1; D gene: -; CDR3 DNA: TGTGCCAGCAGCTCACAGCAGAACACTGAAGCTTTCTTT; CDR3 protein: CASSSQQNTEAFF
CDR3 length: 11; clone size: few; J gene: TRBJ2-2; V gene: TRBV12-3/TRBV12-4; D gene: -; CDR3 DNA: TGTGCCAGCAGTTTCCACGGGGAGCTGTTTTTT; CDR3 protein: CASSFHGELFF
CDR3 length: 17; clone size: -; J gene: TRBJ1-2; V gene: TRBV10-2; D gene: -; CDR3 DNA: TGCGCCAGCAGTGAGTCCCCTCAGGGCCGAGCTAACTATGGCTACACCTTC; CDR3 protein: CASSESPQGRANYGYTF
CDR3 length: 14; clone size: -; J gene: TRBJ2-5; V gene: TRBV19; D gene: TRBD1; CDR3 DNA: TGTGCCAGTAGTATAGGGACAGGGGTCCAGACCCAGTACTTC; CDR3 protein: CASSIGTGVQTQYF
CDR3 length: 13; clone size: -; J gene: TRBJ1-5; V gene: TRBV2; D gene: -; CDR3 DNA: TGTGCCAGCAGTCGGGAAGTTTATCAGCCCCAGCATTTT; CDR3 protein: CASSREVYQPQHF
CDR3 length: 15; clone size: -; J gene: TRBJ2-7; V gene: TRBV13; D gene: TRBD1; CDR3 DNA: TGTGCCAGCAGCTTAGGAGACAGGGTAGCCTACGAGCAGTACTTC; CDR3 protein: CASSLGDRVAYEQYF
CDR3 length: 13; clone size: -; J gene: TRBJ1-5; V gene: TRBV29-1; D gene: -; CDR3 DNA: TGCAGCGTTAGCGAGGGCTTGGATCAGCCCCAGCATTTT; CDR3 protein: CSVSEGLDQPQHF
CDR3 length: 14; clone size: -; J gene: TRBJ2-1; V gene: TRBV3-1/TRBV3-2; D gene: -; CDR3 DNA: TGTGCCAGCAGCCAAGATTACACCTCCAATGAGCAGTTCTTC; CDR3 protein: CASSQDYTSNEQFF
CDR3 length: 14; clone size: few; J gene: TRBJ2-1; V gene: TRBV5-6; D gene: TRBD1; CDR3 DNA: TGTGCCAGCAGCTTGGGGCAGGGGGTAAGGGAGCAGTTCTTC; CDR3 protein: CASSLGQGVREQFF
CDR3 length: 15; clone size: -; J gene: TRBJ2-2; V gene: TRBV7-3; D gene: TRBD1; CDR3 DNA: TGTGCCAGCAGCCGCGAGACAGGGGGTACCGGGGAGCTGTTTTTT; CDR3 protein: CASSRETGGTGELFF
CDR3 length: 15; clone size: -; J gene: TRBJ2-7; V gene: TRBV19; D gene: TRBD1; CDR3 DNA: TGTGCCAGTAGTCCGGGACAGGGGTATTTCTACGAGCAGTACTTC; CDR3 protein: CASSPGQGYFYEQYF
CDR3 length: 16; clone size: few; J gene: TRBJ2-2; V gene: TRBV3-1/TRBV3-2; D gene: -; CDR3 DNA: TGTGCCAGCAGCCAAGAGGGACTCGCGAACACCGGGGAGCTGTTTTTT; CDR3 protein: CASSQEGLANTGELFF
CDR3 length: 14; clone size: -; J gene: TRBJ2-7; V gene: TRBV15; D gene: -; CDR3 DNA: TGTGCCACCAGCAGAGATTTCAGGGAAGGGGAGCAGTACTTC; CDR3 protein: CATSRDFREGEQYF
CDR3 length: 14; clone size: few; J gene: TRBJ2-7; V gene: TRBV9; D gene: -; CDR3 DNA: TGTGCCAGCAGCGTAGATCCCGGGACCTACGAGCAGTACTTC; CDR3 protein: CASSVDPGTYEQYF
CDR3 length: 13; clone size: -; J gene: TRBJ1-1; V gene: TRBV5-1; D gene: -; CDR3 DNA: TGCGCCAGCAGTTCTCCAGGGAACACTGAAGCTTTCTTT; CDR3 protein: CASSSPGNTEAFF
CDR3 length: 16; clone size: -; J gene: TRBJ2-1; V gene: TRBV16; D gene: TRBD2; CDR3 DNA: TGTGCCAGCAGCCAATCGGGCGGGAGGCTCTACAATGAGCAGTTCTTC; CDR3 protein: CASSQSGGRLYNEQFF
CDR3 length: 15; clone size: -; J gene: TRBJ2-2; V gene: TRBV7-7; D gene: -; CDR3 DNA: TGTGCCAGCAGCCCCATGCAGGAATATACCGGGGAGCTGTTTTTT; CDR3 protein: CASSPMQEYTGELFF
CDR3 length: 16; clone size: once; J gene: TRBJ2-3; V gene: TRBV7-9; D gene: TRBD2; CDR3 DNA: TGTGCCAGCAGCTTAAGCCTAGCGGGAGGACCAGATACGCAGTATTTT; CDR3 protein: CASSLSLAGGPDTQYF
CDR3 length: 13; clone size: -; J gene: TRBJ2-7; V gene: TRBV11-1; D gene: TRBD1; CDR3 DNA: TGTGCCAGCCTCGGGACAGACTCTTTCGAGCAGTACTTC; CDR3 protein: CASLGTDSFEQYF
CDR3 length: 14; clone size: -; J gene: TRBJ1-2; V gene: TRBV24-1; D gene: -; CDR3 DNA: TGTGCCACCAGTGATTCTGCCGCGGTGTATGGCTACACCTTC; CDR3 protein: CATSDSAAVYGYTF
CDR3 length: 18; clone size: -; J gene: TRBJ2-7; V gene: TRBV5-1; D gene: TRBD1; CDR3 DNA: TGCGCCAGCAGCTTCTCAACCCGGGACAGTTCGAGCTCCTACGAGCAGTACTTC; CDR3 protein: CASSFSTRDSSSSYEQYF
CDR3 length: 16; clone size: -; J gene: TRBJ1-1; V gene: TRBV29-1; D gene: TRBD1; CDR3 DNA: TGCAGCCAATCAGGACAGGGACGGGCGATGAACACTGAAGCTTTCTTT; CDR3 protein: CSQSGQGRAMNTEAFF
CDR3 length: 16; clone size: -; J gene: TRBJ2-2; V gene: TRBV28; D gene: -; CDR3 DNA: TGTGCCAGCAGTTTCCCCTCGGGTACGCCCACCGGGGAGCTGTTTTTT; CDR3 protein: CASSFPSGTPTGELFF
CDR3 length: 13; clone size: few; J gene: TRBJ2-7; V gene: TRBV6-2/TRBV6-3; D gene: -; CDR3 DNA: TGTGCCAGCAGTCGAACAGGGAGCTACGAGCAGTACTTC; CDR3 protein: CASSRTGSYEQYF
CDR3 length: 12; clone size: many; J gene: TRBJ2-7; V gene: TRBV3-1/TRBV3-2; D gene: -; CDR3 DNA: TGTGCCAGCAGCCAAGCCCACTACGAGCAGTACTTC; CDR3 protein: CASSQAHYEQYF
CDR3 length: 15; clone size: -; J gene: TRBJ1-5; V gene: TRBV5-8; D gene: TRBD1; CDR3 DNA: TGTGCCAGCAGTTCGGGACAGGGGACCAATCAGCCCCAGCATTTT; CDR3 protein: CASSSGQGTNQPQHF
CDR3 length: 13; clone size: -; J gene: TRBJ1-5; V gene: TRBV12-3/TRBV12-4; D gene: -; CDR3 DNA: TGTGCCAGCGCAAGGTGGGGCGATCAGCCCCAGCATTTT; CDR3 protein: CASARWGDQPQHF
CDR3 length: 17; clone size: few; J gene: TRBJ2-1; V gene: TRBV19; D gene: TRBD2; CDR3 DNA: TGTGCCAGTAGTTTACATTCTCTAGCGGGAGGTCACAATGAGCAGTTCTTC; CDR3 protein: CASSLHSLAGGHNEQFF
CDR3 length: 16; clone size: -; J gene: TRBJ1-6; V gene: TRBV11-3; D gene: -; CDR3 DNA: TGTGCCAGCAGCTCGTGGGGGGGGGAGTCTAATTCACCCCTCCACTTT; CDR3 protein: CASSSWGGESNSPLHF
CDR3 length: 17; clone size: -; J gene: TRBJ1-2; V gene: TRBV5-6; D gene: TRBD1; CDR3 DNA: TGTGCCAGCAGCTTGGTCGGCGGGACAGGGCGAAACTATGGCTACACCTTC; CDR3 protein: CASSLVGGTGRNYGYTF
CDR3 length: 14; clone size: -; J gene: TRBJ2-5; V gene: TRBV10-3; D gene: -; CDR3 DNA: TGTGCCATCAGCGAGCCGGGAAATCAAGAGACCCAGTACTTC; CDR3 protein: CAISEPGNQETQYF
CDR3 length: 13; clone size: once; J gene: TRBJ2-3; V gene: TRBV4-2; D gene: -; CDR3 DNA: TGTGCCAGCAGCCAAGAGAATGAGGGTACGCAGTATTTT; CDR3 protein: CASSQENEGTQYF
CDR3 length: 15; clone size: -; J gene: TRBJ1-4; V gene: TRBV24-1; D gene: TRBD1; CDR3 DNA: TGTGCCACCAGTGATCGGAGACAGGGGGATGAAAAACTGTTTTTT; CDR3 protein: CATSDRRQGDEKLFF
CDR3 length: 16; clone size: -; J gene: TRBJ2-3; V gene: TRBV21-1; D gene: -; CDR3 DNA: TGTGCCAGCAGTCAACGGACTCCCACCCCCACAGATACGCAGTATTTT; CDR3 protein: CASSQRTPTPTDTQYF
CDR3 length: 14; clone size: -; J gene: TRBJ2-1; V gene: TRBV5-1; D gene: TRBD2; CDR3 DNA: TGCGCCAGCAGCTTGGAAGCGGGGTACAATGAGCAGTTCTTC; CDR3 protein: CASSLEAGYNEQFF
CDR3 length: 15; clone size: -; J gene: TRBJ2-3; V gene: TRBV10-3; D gene: TRBD1; CDR3 DNA: TGTGCCATCAGTGTTACGGGGACAGGGTCAGATACGCAGTATTTT; CDR3 protein: CAISVTGTGSDTQYF
CDR3 length: 13; clone size: -; J gene: TRBJ2-7; V gene: TRBV28; D gene: -; CDR3 DNA: TGTGCCAGCAGTTTATCACAGGGTTACGAGCAGTACTTC; CDR3 protein: CASSLSQGYEQYF
CDR3 length: 14; clone size: -; J gene: TRBJ1-2; V gene: TRBV6-5; D gene: -; CDR3 DNA: TGTGCCAGCAGTTCCTCTTACAGTAACTATGGCTACACCTTC; CDR3 protein: CASSSSYSNYGYTF
CDR3 length: 15; clone size: -; J gene: TRBJ2-2; V gene: TRBV11-3; D gene: -; CDR3 DNA: TGTGCCAGCAGCTTAGATTCACTAGGACCCGGGGAGCTGTTTTTT; CDR3 protein: CASSLDSLGPGELFF
CDR3 length: 12; clone size: -; J gene: TRBJ1-2; V gene: TRBV29-1; D gene: TRBD1; CDR3 DNA: TGCAGCGTCAAGGGACAGCTTTATGGCTACACCTTC; CDR3 protein: CSVKGQLYGYTF
CDR3 length: 16; clone size: once; J gene: TRBJ1-1; V gene: TRBV5-6; D gene: -; CDR3 DNA: TGTGCCAGCAGCCCGGGTTTAAACCTCGCGGGTCTTGAAGCTTTCTTT; CDR3 protein: CASSPGLNLAGLEAFF
CDR3 length: 14; clone size: -; J gene: TRBJ1-1; V gene: TRBV6-2/TRBV6-3; D gene: TRBD1; CDR3 DNA: TGTGCCAGCAGTCGGGGACAGGGGGCGACTGAAGCTTTCTTT; CDR3 protein: CASSRGQGATEAFF
CDR3 length: 14; clone size: -; J gene: TRBJ1-1; V gene: TRBV2; D gene: TRBD1; CDR3 DNA: TGTGCCAGCAAAGGGGCAGGGGGTAACACTGAAGCTTTCTTT; CDR3 protein: CASKGAGGNTEAFF
CDR3 length: 15; clone size: -; J gene: TRBJ1-2; V gene: TRBV6-1; D gene: TRBD1; CDR3 DNA: TGTGCCAGCAGTGAAGGGGACAGTGACTTCTATGGCTACACCTTC; CDR3 protein: CASSEGDSDFYGYTF
CDR3 length: 15; clone size: -; J gene: TRBJ2-5; V gene: TRBV5-4; D gene: TRBD2; CDR3 DNA: TGTGCCAGCAGTAGAGGACTAGCGGGTGGTGGTGCCCAGTACTTC; CDR3 protein: CASSRGLAGGGAQYF
CDR3 length: 16; clone size: -; J gene: TRBJ1-5; V gene: TRBV6-2/TRBV6-3; D gene: TRBD1; CDR3 DNA: TGTGCCAGCAGTTACGGGACAGGGTGGGGCAATCAGCCCCAGCATTTT; CDR3 protein: CASSYGTGWGNQPQHF
CDR3 length: 17; clone size: -; J gene: TRBJ1-1; V gene: TRBV13; D gene: TRBD1; CDR3 DNA: TGTGCCAGCAGCCCAGGACAGGGTTGGGGGAGAAGCACTGAAGCTTTCTTT; CDR3 protein: CASSPGQGWGRSTEAFF
CDR3 length: 16; clone size: -; J gene: TRBJ2-3; V gene: TRBV5-1; D gene: TRBD2; CDR3 DNA: TGCGCCAGCAGCCGGGGCGGGACTAGCGGGGGAGATACGCAGTATTTT; CDR3 protein: CASSRGGTSGGDTQYF
CDR3 length: 13; clone size: -; J gene: TRBJ1-1; V gene: TRBV19; D gene: -; CDR3 DNA: TGTGCCAGTAGTATCGCCACAGGGAGTCTAGGTTTCTTT; CDR3 protein: CASSIATGSLGFF
CDR3 length: 16; clone size: once; J gene: TRBJ2-7; V gene: TRBV5-1; D gene: TRBD2; CDR3 DNA: TGCGCCAGCAGCTTGGAGGGCGGGAGGGCCATCCACGAGCAGTACTTC; CDR3 protein: CASSLEGGRAIHEQYF
CDR3 length: 14; clone size: -; J gene: TRBJ1-4; V gene: TRBV28; D gene: TRBD1; CDR3 DNA: TGTGCCAGCAGCCGGGGACAGAGTAATGAAAAACTGTTTTTT; CDR3 protein: CASSRGQSNEKLFF
CDR3 length: 12; clone size: many; J gene: TRBJ1-2; V gene: TRBV29-1; D gene: TRBD1; CDR3 DNA: TGCAGCGTCGTGACAGGGGACTATGGCTACACCTTC; CDR3 protein: CSVVTGDYGYTF